The 17 T cell receptor beta chains below come from one sample, sequenced in a study of cytomegalovirus exposure and HLA in healthy donors (dated by TCRdb to about 2017). Libraries were prepared through the immunoSEQ multiplex PCR assay. For the multiplex PCR, a mixture combining 60 forward primers for TCR Vbeta segments and 13 reverse primers for TCR Jbeta segments was used. TCRdb provides this immuneACCESS table in a form limited to in-frame rearrangements. Some clones are lacking; in checked studies, under half of them reflect an unresolved V gene, and why the rest are absent is not known. This sample is represented by about 140,000 clones; 79% of them were singletons. The ten largest make up just under 1% of the sample. The sequencing input was PBMCs. All receptors derive from a young man in good health and CMV-seronegative.

This clone has a single count. The chain couples TRBV7-8 to TRBJ1-6; D might be TRBD1 (6 bases). Per germline, CDR1 SGHVS and CDR2 FQNEAQ. The CDR3 runs to 17 residues. Trimming took off 1 base at V and 4 bases at J, with 14 bases between the two ends. The CDR3 nucleotides are TGTGCCAGCAGCTTAGAGGGCAGGGGAAATTATAATTCACCCCTCCACTTT. This translates into CASSLEGRGNYNSPLHF.

The chain combines TRBV2 with TRBJ2-2; 10 bases fit TRBD1. CDR1 and CDR2 from the germline V gene are SNHLY and FYNNEI. The CDR3 extends over 15 amino acids. With V trimmed by 6 bases and J by 4 bases, 5 bases remained unmatched. The CDR3 DNA reads as TGTGCCAGCAGGGCGACAGGGGGCGGCACCGGGGAGCTGTTTTTT. It encodes CASRATGGGTGELFF.

This clone was seen once. The chain is built from TRBV18 and TRBJ1-6; weak D call: TRBD1 (5 bases). Per the germline V gene, CDR1 is KGHSH and CDR2 is LQKENI. V was clipped by 4 bases and J by 6 bases, with 19 bases between them. The CDR3 runs to 17 residues. Here the CDR3 DNA reads TGTGCCAGCTCACAAATGGAGCCGGGGGTCTCTAATTCACCCCTCCACTTT. Residues: CASSQMEPGVSNSPLHF. The full variable domain, completed using reference TRBV18 and TRBJ1-6, is NAGVMQNPRHLVRRRGQEARLRCSPMKGHSHVYWYRQLPEEGLKFMVYLQKENIIDESGMPKERFSAEFPKEGPSILRIQQVVRGDSAAYFCASSQMEPGVSNSPLHFGNGTRLTVT.

The chain links TRBV4-3 to TRBJ2-5; weak D call: TRBD2 (5 bases). The J call may be faulty, since TRBJ2-7 better matches the DNA end. This CDR3 region has 16 residues. From germline, CDR1 is LGHNA and CDR2 YSLEER. CDR3 nucleotide sequence: TGCGCCAGCAGCCAAGACCACGGAGGTAACTCCTACGAGCAGTACTTC. Amino acids: CASSQDHGGNSYEQYF.

This clone was observed a single time. The chain recombines TRBV7-9 with TRBJ1-4, with D possibly matching TRBD1 (5 bases). The V gene's germline CDR1 is SEHNR and CDR2 FQNEAQ (reference sequence). V was shortened by 0 bases and J by 7 bases, with 12 bases between the two germline ends. The CDR3 length is 15 residues. The CDR3 protein is CASSLAGGKGEKLFF. The CDR3 DNA follows: TGTGCCAGCAGCTTAGCGGGGGGAAAGGGTGAAAAACTGTTTTTT.

The chain joins TRBV7-9 to TRBJ1-2; possible D gene TRBD1, 5 bases. V lost 1 base and J 3 bases, leaving 9 bases between the germline ends. The CDR3 covers 14 residues. Per the germline V gene, CDR1 is SEHNR and CDR2 is FQNEAQ (reference sequence). As DNA, the CDR3 is TGTGCCAGCAGCTTAGGGGGCCTATACTATGGCTACACCTTC. This codes for CASSLGGLYYGYTF.

As DNA, the CDR3 is TGTGCCAGCAGCTTGAGGAGGGACAGGGCGGCCGGGGAGCTGTTTTTT. Encoded protein: CASSLRRDRAAGELFF. The V and J genes are TRBV5-6 and TRBJ2-2, with TRBD1 matching over 9 bases. The CDR3 has 16 residues. Per germline, CDR1 SGHDT and CDR2 YYEEEE. With 1 base clipped from V and 6 bases from J, the junction kept 7 bases outside the gene matches.

The rearrangement joins TRBV5-1 to TRBJ1-4; 9 nucleotides match TRBD1. The CDR3 has 15 amino acids. Germline V CDR1 and CDR2: SGHRS, YFSETQ. V lost 0 bases and J lost 10; bases outside the gene matches: 7. CDR3 sequence reads: CASSLDGTGIGKLFF. The CDR3 DNA sequence: TGCGCCAGCAGCTTGGACGGGACAGGGATAGGAAAACTGTTTTTT.

In DNA, the CDR3 is TGTGCCAGCAGCCAGGGGGGTTACAATGAGCAGTTCTTC. Amino acids: CASSQGGYNEQFF. The chain uses TRBV7-2 and TRBJ2-1; TRBD1 is a possible D gene (7 bases). The CDR3 extends over 13 amino acids. V dropped 5 bases and J dropped 4 bases, with 9 bases sitting between them. CDR1 and CDR2 (germline): SGHTA, FQGNSA.

CDR3 amino acids: CASSQDSGGADTQYF. Here the CDR3 DNA reads TGCGCCAGCAGCCAAGATTCGGGGGGCGCAGATACGCAGTATTTT. The rearrangement uses TRBV4-3 and TRBJ2-3; a weak D match, TRBD2 (7 bases). The CDR3 is made up of 15 amino acids. Germline V CDR1 and CDR2: LGHNA, YSLEER. V gave up 0 bases and J gave up 4 bases, with 11 bases separating them.

The chain joins TRBV30 to TRBJ2-1; D not certain. CDR1 is GTSNPN and CDR2 is SVGIG in the germline V gene (reference sequence). Trimming removed 0 bases from V and 8 bases from J, with 5 bases in between. The CDR3 has 11 amino acids. The CDR3: CAWSVLHEQFF. The CDR3 coding sequence is TGTGCCTGGAGTGTACTACATGAGCAGTTCTTC.

This clone was seen just once. The chain carries TRBV4-1 and TRBJ2-5, with D unresolved. V shed 1 base and J shed 5 bases, with 8 bases lying between them. The CDR3 extends over 13 amino acids. Per the germline V gene, CDR1 is MGHRA and CDR2 is YSYEKL. The CDR3 here is CASSQAVPETQYF. CDR3 nucleotide sequence: TGCGCCAGCAGCCAAGCTGTTCCGGAGACCCAGTACTTC.

This clone showed up just a few times. The chain couples TRBV6-5 to TRBJ2-1, with D perhaps matching TRBD2 (7 bases). Trimming removed 8 bases at V and 6 bases at J, with 14 bases between. The CDR3 has 13 residues. CDR1 MNHEY and CDR2 SVGAGI come from the germline V gene. For the CDR3, the DNA is TGTGCCAGCGTGGGGGGGCTTTTCAATGAGCAGTTCTTC. It yields the protein CASVGGLFNEQFF.

This chain joins TRBV11-2 and TRBJ2-7, with TRBD2 identical over 9 bases. V lost 4 bases to trimming and J lost 6 bases; unmatched junction nucleotides: 7. The germline gives CDR1 SGHAT, CDR2 FQNNGV. The CDR3 has 14 amino acids. The CDR3 sequence: CASSSTGLAGEQYF. The DNA for the CDR3 is TGTGCCAGCAGCTCGACGGGACTAGCTGGCGAGCAGTACTTC. Drawing the rest from reference TRBV11-2 and TRBJ2-7, the complete variable domain is EAGVAQSPRYKIIEKRQSVAFWCNPISGHATLYWYQQILGQGPKLLIQFQNNGVVDDSQLPKDRFSAERLKGVDSTLKIQPAKLEDSAVYLCASSSTGLAGEQYFGPGTRLTVT.

The V gene is TRBV5-1, the J gene TRBJ2-3; the match to TRBD1 covers 10 bases. The V gene's germline CDR1 is SGHRS and CDR2 YFSETQ. The CDR3 is 15 residues long. J lost 4 bases, V lost 7 bases, and 9 bases had no gene match. The CDR3 loop reads CASGRTGGPADTQYF. CDR3 nucleotide sequence: TGCGCCAGCGGGAGGACAGGGGGACCTGCAGATACGCAGTATTTT.

The chain recombines TRBV5-1 with TRBJ2-1, with D possibly matching TRBD2 (5 bases). The CDR3 runs 15 residues. Germline V lookup: CDR1 SGHRS, CDR2 YFSETQ. The ends were cut back, 1 base at V and 0 bases at J, with 8 bases in the middle. The CDR3 sequence is CASSLTGSSYNEQFF. CDR3 DNA sequence: TGCGCCAGCAGCTTGACGGGAAGCTCCTACAATGAGCAGTTCTTC.

This clone was picked up a small number of times. Written as DNA, the CDR3 is TGTGCCAGCAGTGAATTAGGACAGGGAGCCAGAGGGGGAGAGACCCAGTACTTC. Protein product: CASSELGQGARGGETQYF. The chain recombines TRBV25-1 with TRBJ2-5, with TRBD1 matching 8 bases. V shed 1 base, J shed 4 bases, and the junction held 14 bases outside the gene matches. Per the germline V gene, CDR1 is MGHDK and CDR2 is SYGVNS. The CDR3 consists of 18 residues.